This T cell receptor beta chain was captured by sequencing in a study of tumour-infiltrating T cells in Burkitt lymphoma. Study-wide context: All epidemiological Burkitt lymphoma subtypes were represented in the cohort.

Sequenced by immunoSEQ multiplex PCR; TCRdb stores in-frame clones only, minus some. The sample carries around 45,000 clones, around 30% recorded once. V lost 0 bases and J lost 9, with 15 bases in between. This CDR3 has 16 amino acids. Per the germline V gene, CDR1 is MNHEY and CDR2 is SVGAGI. The genes are TRBV6-5 and TRBJ1-6, with TRBD1 as a possible D gene (5 bases). This TCR came from a human donor with Burkitt lymphoma. Input material: tumor tissue. This CDR3 is CASSYSRGGLGSPLHF. CDR3 sequence (DNA): TGTGCCAGCAGTTACTCGAGGGGCGGATTAGGTTCACCCCTCCACTTT.